The clone carrying this T cell receptor beta chain was counted between two and nine times. The antigen is not known. A second 7 to 11 cycle PCR used barcoded and J-beta primers. Every cDNA molecule bore a tag from a template-switch adaptor containing 12 random nucleotides. TCRdb passed the 5' RACE reads through MiXCR, listing each CDR3 protein once. The sample shows around 580,000 distinct CDR3 sequences, roughly 48% of them seen only once. V lost 5 bases and J 10 bases, leaving 13 bases between the germline ends. Germline-derived CDR1 and CDR2 are SGHTA and FQGNSA. The CDR3 runs 12 residues. These data belong to a study of blood T cells in healthy people across ages. Points from the study as a whole: The unsorted PBMCs prevented any conclusive comparison of naive versus antigen-experienced cells.

Healthy individuals of Caucasian origin from Russia, aged about 6 to 100, served as donors. The chain combines TRBV7-2 with TRBJ2-3; D might be TRBD1 or TRBD2, each matching 7 bases. This clonotype was sampled from a man at least 80 years old in good health. Sequences were obtained from blood. CDR3 sequence reads: CASSPAGGAQYF. The DNA of the CDR3 is TGTGCCAGCAGCCCCGCAGGGGGGGCGCAGTATTTT.